The 5 T cell receptor beta chains given below trace back to one sample, sequenced in a study of regulatory T cells in long-lasting Graves disease (dated by TCRdb to the early 2020s). This specimen's time point label, per the study, means: newly diagnosed GD, antithyroid drugs for less than 3 months. For both TCR sequencing and RNA sequencing, RNA was extracted from PBMCs using TRIzol. The library relied on multiplex PCR. Data came from an Illumina HiSeq 4000. CDR3 regions were amplified by Arm-PCR with iRepertoire HTBI primers to construct TCR beta libraries. TCRdb reprocessing: public reads trimmed at Q25 with fastp, clones called with MiXCR, in-frame beta chains kept. CDR3 protein sequences are deduplicated, and each keeps its most common genes and DNA. The sample contains roughly 520,000 distinct CDR3 sequences, about 12% of them found a single time. More than 8% of the sample lies in the top ten.

These data also featured in a second study, about T cells in Graves' hyperthyroidism and ophthalmopathy.

Sequenced here: peripheral blood mononuclear cells (PBMCs), sampled at new diagnosis, from a patient treated with antithyroid drugs. These receptors were obtained from a woman aged 30 to 39 with Graves disease. Donor details come from another sample of the same person, matched by shared clones.

This clonotype was seen many times. CDR3 amino acids: CASSEGLAGFYNEQFF. The CDR3 DNA follows: TGTGCCAGCAGTGAAGGGCTAGCGGGTTTCTACAATGAGCAGTTCTTC. The chain joins TRBV2 to TRBJ2-1, with TRBD2 matching over 8 bases. CDR3 size: 16 residues. V shed 1 base and J 3 bases; nucleotides not matched to a gene: 5. CDR1 and CDR2 (germline): SNHLY, FYNNEI.

This clonotype was seen repeatedly, ten times or more. This chain joins TRBV6-1 and TRBJ1-5; a weak D match, TRBD1 (6 bases). Trimming cost V 8 bases and J 3 bases, with 14 bases left between them. CDR3 length: 14 residues. The germline CDR1 and CDR2 sequences are MNHNS and SASEGT. The CDR3 is CASGRDIDNQPQHF. The CDR3 DNA reads TGTGCCAGCGGACGGGACATCGACAATCAGCCCCAGCATTTT.

Here the CDR3 reads CAWSPLTGGEKLFF. CDR3 in DNA: TGTGCCTGGAGCCCCTTGACAGGGGGTGAAAAACTGTTTTTT. The chain carries TRBV30 and TRBJ1-4; 9 bases map to TRBD1. Trimming cost V 3 bases and J 7 bases; bases outside gene matches: 6. The germline CDR1 and CDR2 sequences are GTSNPN and SVGIG (reference sequence). The CDR3 is made up of 14 amino acids.

This clonotype occurred many times. The chain recombines TRBV12-3 or TRBV12-4 with TRBJ2-7; D tentatively reads TRBD1 or TRBD2 (5 bases each). V lost 4 bases to trimming and J lost 2 bases, with 12 bases between them. The CDR3 spans 14 residues. CDR3 nucleotides: TGTGCCAGCAGTTCCCCCCCGGGACCCTACGAGCAGTACTTC. Translated, it gives CASSSPPGPYEQYF.

There are a few counts of this clonotype. CDR3: CASSVQGSQETQYF. DNA of the CDR3: TGTGCCAGCAGTGTACAGGGATCCCAAGAGACCCAGTACTTC. This sequence joins TRBV28 and TRBJ2-5, with D possibly being TRBD1 (6 bases). Looked up from germline, CDR1 is MDHEN and CDR2 is SYDVKM. The CDR3 covers 14 residues. The V end was cut by 5 bases, the J end by 1 base, with 11 bases between.